This TCR beta chain was sequenced for a study of shared clonotypes between healthy human individuals. Study outcomes and limitations: At large depth, rarefaction still showed sorted-subset sequencing to be incomplete. Among donors, clonotype sharing was expected to be affected by sequencing depth. Estimated clonotype richness was generally higher in naive than memory subsets. Clonotypes which were not shared had lower generation probabilities than clonotypes that all four donors shared.

The assay was immunoSEQ multiplex PCR, and TCRdb's table has in-frame clones only and misses some. Altogether 2.3 million or so clones are present, over 90% being singletons, with the ten largest covering under 0.45%. V shed 4 bases and J shed 1 base, with 16 bases lying between them. The CDR3 totals 16 residues. Germline assignment: CDR1 LNHDA and CDR2 SQIVND (reference sequence). As regards this clone: The target antigen is unknown.

Sequenced: naive CD4+ T cells from PBMCs. Subset noted: CD45RA+ positively selected. V usage is TRBV19 and J usage is TRBJ1-1, with D perhaps TRBD1 (6 bases). This receptor was obtained from a man between 18 and 29 years old in good health. Some clones in this sample may be carry-over from other donors' samples. CDR3 protein: CASSKLTGGGNTEAFF. CDR3 DNA sequence: TGTGCCAGTAGTAAATTGACAGGCGGGGGGAACACTGAAGCTTTCTTT.